The clone carrying this TCR beta chain turned up a few times. This sample is drawn from a study of blood T cell repertoires in COVID-19. The CDR3 extends over 13 amino acids. Trimming removed 2 bases from V and 7 bases from J; junction bases left unmatched: 3. Using immunoSEQ multiplex PCR, the repertoire was profiled, and TCRdb retains in-frame clones only, with some absent. In the table there are 95,000 to 100,000 clones, 85% of which are singletons. The sequence was collected from a woman in her 70s with active or convalescent COVID-19. The specimen sequenced was peripheral blood. This chain joins TRBV12-3 or TRBV12-4 and TRBJ1-2; 8 positions agree with TRBD1. The CDR3, as DNA: TGTGCCAGCAGTTTAAGCGGGACAGGTGGCTACACCTTC. It is translated as CASSLSGTGGYTF.